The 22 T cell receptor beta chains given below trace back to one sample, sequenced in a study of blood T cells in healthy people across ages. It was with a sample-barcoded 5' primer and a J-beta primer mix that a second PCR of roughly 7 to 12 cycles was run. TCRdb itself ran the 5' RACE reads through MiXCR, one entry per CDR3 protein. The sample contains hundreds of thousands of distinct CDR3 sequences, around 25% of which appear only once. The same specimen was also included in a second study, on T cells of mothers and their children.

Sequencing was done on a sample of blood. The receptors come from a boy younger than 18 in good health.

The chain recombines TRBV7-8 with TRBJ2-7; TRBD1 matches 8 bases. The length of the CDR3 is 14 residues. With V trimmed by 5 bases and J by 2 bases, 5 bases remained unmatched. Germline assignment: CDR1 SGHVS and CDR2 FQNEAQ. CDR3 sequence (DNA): TGTGCCAGCAGCCCACAGGGGGACCCCTACGAGCAGTACTTC. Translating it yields CASSPQGDPYEQYF.

The CDR3 sequence: CASRPTSGSTYEQYF. Here the CDR3 DNA reads TGTGCCAGCAGGCCGACTAGCGGGAGCACCTACGAGCAGTACTTC. The genes are TRBV28 and TRBJ2-5; 12 bases align to TRBD2. TRBJ2-7 explains the end of the DNA better; the J call may be wrong. The germline V gene has CDR1 MDHEN and CDR2 SYDVKM. The CDR3 has 15 amino acids.

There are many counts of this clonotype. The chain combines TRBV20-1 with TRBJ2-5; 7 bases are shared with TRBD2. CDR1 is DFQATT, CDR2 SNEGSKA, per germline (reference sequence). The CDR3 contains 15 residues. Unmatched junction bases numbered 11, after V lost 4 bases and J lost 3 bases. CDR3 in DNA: TGCAGTGCTACCCGGGGCGGGGGTGGGAAAGAGACCCAGTACTTC. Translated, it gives CSATRGGGGKETQYF.

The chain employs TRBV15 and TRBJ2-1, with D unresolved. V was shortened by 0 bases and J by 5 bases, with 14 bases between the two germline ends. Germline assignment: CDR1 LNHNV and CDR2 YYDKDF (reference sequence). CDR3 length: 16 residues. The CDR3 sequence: CATSRDYGGIDNEQFF. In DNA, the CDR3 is TGTGCCACCAGCAGAGATTATGGCGGAATCGACAATGAGCAGTTCTTC.

The CDR3 reads CASSLRGQGTNEKLFF. DNA for the CDR3: TGTGCCAGCAGCTTAAGGGGACAGGGAACTAATGAAAAACTGTTTTTT. V and J are TRBV11-2 and TRBJ1-4, with 9 bases lining up with TRBD1. Unmatched junction bases numbered 2, after V lost 2 bases and J lost 1 base. The CDR3 has 16 residues. Germline values: CDR1 SGHAT, CDR2 FQNNGV. The whole variable domain, remainder taken from reference TRBV11-2 and TRBJ1-4, is EAGVAQSPRYKIIEKRQSVAFWCNPISGHATLYWYQQILGQGPKLLIQFQNNGVVDDSQLPKDRFSAERLKGVDSTLKIQPAKLEDSAVYLCASSLRGQGTNEKLFFGSGTQLSVL.

The CDR3 reads CASTDRELGTQYF. Here the CDR3 DNA reads TGTGCCAGCACCGACAGGGAGTTGGGGACCCAGTACTTC. The chain carries TRBV28 and TRBJ2-5; TRBD1 matches at 7 bases. Trimming took 7 bases from V and 7 from J; bases not matched to a gene: 9. The CDR3 is 13 residues long. Looked up from germline, CDR1 is MDHEN and CDR2 is SYDVKM.

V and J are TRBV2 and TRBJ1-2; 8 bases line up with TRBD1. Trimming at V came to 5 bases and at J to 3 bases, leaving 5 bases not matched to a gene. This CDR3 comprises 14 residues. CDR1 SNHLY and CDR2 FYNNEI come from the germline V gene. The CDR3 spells CASSQDRVDYGYTF. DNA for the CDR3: TGTGCCAGCAGTCAGGACAGGGTTGACTATGGCTACACCTTC.

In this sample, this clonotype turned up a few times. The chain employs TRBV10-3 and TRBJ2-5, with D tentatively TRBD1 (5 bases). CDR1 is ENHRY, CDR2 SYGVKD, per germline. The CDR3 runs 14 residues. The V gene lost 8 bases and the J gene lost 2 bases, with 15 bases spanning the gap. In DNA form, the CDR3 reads TGTGCCATCGCCCCAGGGTCAGGTCAAGAGACCCAGTACTTC. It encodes CAIAPGSGQETQYF.

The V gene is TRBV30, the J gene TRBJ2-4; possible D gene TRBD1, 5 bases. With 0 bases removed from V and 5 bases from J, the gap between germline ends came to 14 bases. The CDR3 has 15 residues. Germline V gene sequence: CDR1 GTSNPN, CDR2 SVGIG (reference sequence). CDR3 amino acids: CAWSVRGHPQNIQYF. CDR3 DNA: TGTGCCTGGAGTGTACGAGGACACCCCCAAAACATTCAGTACTTC.

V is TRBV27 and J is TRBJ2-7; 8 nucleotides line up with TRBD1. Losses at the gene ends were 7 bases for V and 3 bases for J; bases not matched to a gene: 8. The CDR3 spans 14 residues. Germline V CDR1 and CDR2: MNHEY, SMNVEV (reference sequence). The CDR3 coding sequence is TGTGCCAGCAAACCGGGACAGGCGATCTACGAGCAGTACTTC. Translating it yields CASKPGQAIYEQYF.

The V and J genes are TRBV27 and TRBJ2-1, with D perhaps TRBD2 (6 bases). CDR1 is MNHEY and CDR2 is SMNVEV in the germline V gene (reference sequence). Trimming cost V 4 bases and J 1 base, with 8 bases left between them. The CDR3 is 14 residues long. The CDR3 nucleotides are TGTGCCAGCAGTTCGGGGGAATCCTACAATGAGCAGTTCTTC. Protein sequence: CASSSGESYNEQFF.

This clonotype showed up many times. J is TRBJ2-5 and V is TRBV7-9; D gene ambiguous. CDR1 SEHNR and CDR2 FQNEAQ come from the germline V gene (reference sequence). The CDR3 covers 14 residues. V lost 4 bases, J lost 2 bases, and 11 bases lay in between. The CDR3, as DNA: TGTGCCAGCAGCTCCGACACAAAACAAGAGACCCAGTACTTC. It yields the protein CASSSDTKQETQYF.

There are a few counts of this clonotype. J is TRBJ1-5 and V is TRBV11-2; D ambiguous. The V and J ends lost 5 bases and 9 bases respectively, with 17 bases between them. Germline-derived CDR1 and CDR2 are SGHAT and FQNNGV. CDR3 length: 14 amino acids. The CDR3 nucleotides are TGTGCCAGCAGCCCCACGGTGGCCGTCCGGCCCCAGCATTTT. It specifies CASSPTVAVRPQHF.

The DNA for the CDR3 is TGTGCCAGCAGAACCGGGACTACGACCGGGGAGCTGTTTTTT. This gives the protein CASRTGTTTGELFF. The V and J genes are TRBV6-5 and TRBJ2-2; 7 bases line up with TRBD2. Germline CDR1 MNHEY, CDR2 SVGAGI. The CDR3 totals 14 residues. Trimming removed 6 bases from V and 5 bases from J; junction bases left unmatched: 6.

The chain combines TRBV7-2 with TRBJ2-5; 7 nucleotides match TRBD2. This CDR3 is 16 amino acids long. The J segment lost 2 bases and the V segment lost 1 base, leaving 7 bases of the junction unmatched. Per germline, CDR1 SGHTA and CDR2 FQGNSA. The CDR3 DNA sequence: TGTGCCAGCAGCTTAGGGGGCGGGAGTCGACAAGAGACCCAGTACTTC. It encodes CASSLGGGSRQETQYF.

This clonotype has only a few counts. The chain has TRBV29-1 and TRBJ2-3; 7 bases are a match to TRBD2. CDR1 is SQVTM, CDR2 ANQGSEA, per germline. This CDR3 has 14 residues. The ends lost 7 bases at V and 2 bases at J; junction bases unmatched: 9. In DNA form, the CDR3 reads TGCAGCGGGTGGAGGCGGGAGACCACAGATACGCAGTATTTT. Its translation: CSGWRRETTDTQYF.

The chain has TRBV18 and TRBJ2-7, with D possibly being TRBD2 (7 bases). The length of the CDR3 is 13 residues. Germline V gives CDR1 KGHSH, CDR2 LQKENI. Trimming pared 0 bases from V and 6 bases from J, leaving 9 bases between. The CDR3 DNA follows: TGTGCCAGCTCACCACCGGGGGGGCTCGAGCAGTACTTC. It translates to CASSPPGGLEQYF. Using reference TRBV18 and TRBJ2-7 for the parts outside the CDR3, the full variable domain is NAGVMQNPRHLVRRRGQEARLRCSPMKGHSHVYWYRQLPEEGLKFMVYLQKENIIDESGMPKERFSAEFPKEGPSILRIQQVVRGDSAAYFCASSPPGGLEQYFGPGTRLTVT.

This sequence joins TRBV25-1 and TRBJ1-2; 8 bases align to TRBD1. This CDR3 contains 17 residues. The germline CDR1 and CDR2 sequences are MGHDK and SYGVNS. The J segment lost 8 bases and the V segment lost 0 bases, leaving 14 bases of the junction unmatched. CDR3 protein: CASSEYWTDRGLDGYTF. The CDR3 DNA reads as TGTGCCAGCAGTGAATATTGGACCGACAGGGGTCTCGACGGCTACACCTTC.

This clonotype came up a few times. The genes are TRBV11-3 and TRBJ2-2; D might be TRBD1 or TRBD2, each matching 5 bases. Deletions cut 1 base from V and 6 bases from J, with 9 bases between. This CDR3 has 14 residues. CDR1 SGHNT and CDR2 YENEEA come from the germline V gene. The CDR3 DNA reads TGTGCCAGCAGCTTAGGGGGGTCGGCCGGGGAGCTGTTTTTT. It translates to CASSLGGSAGELFF.

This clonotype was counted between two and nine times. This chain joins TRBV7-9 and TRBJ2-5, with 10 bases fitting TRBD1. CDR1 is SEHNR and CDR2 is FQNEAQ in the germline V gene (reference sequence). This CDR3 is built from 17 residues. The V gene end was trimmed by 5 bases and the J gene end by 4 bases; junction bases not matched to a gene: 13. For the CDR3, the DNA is TGTGCCAGCAGCCCACCACCGGGGACAGGGGAAAGAGAGACCCAGTACTTC. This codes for CASSPPPGTGERETQYF.

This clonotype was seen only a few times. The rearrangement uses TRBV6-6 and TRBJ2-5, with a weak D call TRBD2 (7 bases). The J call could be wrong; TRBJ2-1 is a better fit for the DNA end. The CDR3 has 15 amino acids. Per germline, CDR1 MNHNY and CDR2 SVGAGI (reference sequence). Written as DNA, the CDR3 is TGTGCCAGCAGTTACTCGGGACATCGGGGGGATGAGCAGTTCTTC. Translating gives CASSYSGHRGDEQFF.

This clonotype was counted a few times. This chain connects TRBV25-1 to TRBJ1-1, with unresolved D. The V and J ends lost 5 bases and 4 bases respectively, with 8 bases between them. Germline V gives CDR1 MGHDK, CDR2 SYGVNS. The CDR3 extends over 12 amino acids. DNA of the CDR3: TGTGCCAGCAGTCATAAGGGCACTGAAGCTTTCTTT. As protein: CASSHKGTEAFF.